The present entry profiles one T cell receptor (beta chain) with its context. The record originates from a study of blood T cell repertoires in COVID-19. Study information: COVID-19 samples collected from the United States, Italy and Spain covered acute and convalescent phases. T cells, B-cell-depleted T cells, or PBMCs supplied cDNA or gDNA.

Participants were aged roughly 18 to 89 years from 24 US areas. Original processing methods: Estimation of nucleated cell counts was performed using reference gene primer amplification. Libraries were prepared by immunoSEQ multiplex PCR; TCRdb keeps only in-frame clonotypes and omits some of them. Clone size and the V and J calls come from that table; the DNA yielded D and trimming. Of around 370,000 clones detected, 85% to 90% appear once; the ten largest clones hold about 1.1%. This CDR3 contains 13 residues. Germline values: CDR1 SGHRS, CDR2 YFSETQ. With 0 bases removed from V and 8 bases from J, the gap between germline ends came to 11 bases.

This clonotype originated in a woman between 18 and 29 years old who had recovered from COVID-19. The sample taken for sequencing was PBMCs or T cells enriched from blood (not recorded which). The rearrangement links TRBV5-1 to TRBJ1-1; D gene ambiguous. The CDR3 loop reads CASSLGWQIEAFF. For the CDR3, the DNA is TGCGCCAGCAGCTTGGGATGGCAAATCGAAGCTTTCTTT.